The rows below give T cell receptor beta chains drawn from one sample of a study of cytomegalovirus exposure and HLA in healthy donors. Generated by immunoSEQ multiplex PCR, the TCRdb table keeps only in-frame clones and is missing some. The table records approximately 160,000 clones, around 75% of them present only once. Sequenced: PBMCs. The origin of the receptors is a human donor in good health. Each CDR3 is given with its conserved first and last residue. D genes are given only for firm matches. Clone sizes are given selectively: once, few, many, or a class where the clone is expanded.

size | J | V | D | CDR3 | DNA
few | TRBJ2-5 | TRBV5-8 | TRBD2 | CASSLYGGEETQYF | TGTGCCAGCAGCTTATATGGGGGGGAAGAGACCCAGTACTTC
once | TRBJ1-5 | TRBV2 | - | CASSETGGTGVNQPQHF | TGTGCCAGCAGTGAGACGGGGGGGACCGGGGTCAATCAGCCCCAGCATTTT
- | TRBJ2-2 | TRBV15 | - | CATSRDPGTGELFF | TGTGCCACCAGCAGAGATCCCGGGACCGGGGAGCTGTTTTTT
- | TRBJ2-1 | TRBV6-6 | TRBD2 | CASSYRSGGRYNEQFF | TGTGCCAGCAGTTACCGTAGCGGGGGCCGTTACAATGAGCAGTTCTTC
- | TRBJ2-1 | TRBV7-9 | TRBD1 | CASSPQQGAGYNEQFF | TGTGCCAGCAGCCCACAACAGGGGGCTGGATACAATGAGCAGTTCTTC
- | TRBJ1-6 | TRBV9 | TRBD1 | CASSVEQDRVSPLHF | TGTGCCAGCAGCGTAGAACAGGACAGGGTTTCACCCCTCCACTTT
- | TRBJ2-1 | TRBV19 | - | CASSSNRWNEQFF | TGTGCCAGTAGTTCTAACCGTTGGAATGAGCAGTTCTTC
- | TRBJ2-6 | TRBV5-1 | - | CASSLPGAGANVLTF | TGCGCCAGCAGCCTTCCAGGGGCCGGGGCCAACGTCCTGACTTTC
- | TRBJ1-6 | TRBV4-3 | - | CASSLKEGESPLHF | TGCGCCAGCAGCCTGAAAGAGGGGGAATCACCCCTCCACTTT
- | TRBJ2-3 | TRBV2 | - | CASSNDPGLLRQYF | TGTGCCAGCAGCAATGATCCGGGTCTGCTAAGGCAGTATTTT
few | TRBJ1-2 | TRBV19 | TRBD1 | CASTPGQWGYGYTF | TGTGCCAGTACCCCGGGACAGTGGGGCTATGGCTACACCTTC
- | TRBJ2-7 | TRBV4-3 | - | CASSQFVGAYEQYF | TGCGCCAGCAGCCAGTTTGTGGGAGCCTACGAGCAGTACTTC
- | TRBJ1-2 | TRBV6-1 | - | CAGITTGANYGYTF | TGTGCCGGGATCACAACAGGCGCTAACTATGGCTACACCTTC
- | TRBJ1-3 | TRBV7-8 | - | CASSLVGVLGEHTIYF | TGTGCCAGCAGCTTAGTGGGTGTTTTAGGGGAACACACCATATATTTT
- | TRBJ2-7 | TRBV7-2 | TRBD1 | CASSWGQRYEQYF | TGTGCCAGCAGCTGGGGACAGAGATACGAGCAGTACTTC
- | TRBJ1-3 | TRBV2 | - | CASELRDGGNTIYF | TGTGCCAGTGAGCTGCGGGACGGTGGAAACACCATATATTTT
once | TRBJ2-6 | TRBV19 | - | CASSIVRSGANVLTF | TGTGCCAGTAGTATTGTCCGGTCTGGGGCCAACGTCCTGACTTTC
- | TRBJ1-4 | TRBV15 | - | CATSSDSGGTNEKLFF | TGTGCCACCAGCAGCGACTCGGGAGGAACTAATGAAAAACTGTTTTTT
- | TRBJ1-3 | TRBV2 | - | CASSVQSAGNTIYF | TGTGCCAGCAGTGTACAGTCGGCTGGAAACACCATATATTTT
- | TRBJ1-3 | TRBV18 | TRBD1 | CASSKDRGEDTIYF | TGTGCCAGCTCAAAGGACAGGGGCGAGGACACCATATATTTT
- | TRBJ2-5 | TRBV7-9 | TRBD2 | CASSSYRLAGEGETQYF | TGTGCCAGCAGCTCGTACCGACTAGCGGGGGAGGGGGAGACCCAGTACTTC
- | TRBJ1-2 | TRBV29-1 | - | CSVSGTHYGYTF | TGCAGCGTCTCCGGGACACACTATGGCTACACCTTC
few | TRBJ1-1 | TRBV18 | - | CASSPRGDTEAFF | TGTGCCAGCTCACCACGGGGGGACACTGAAGCTTTCTTT
once | TRBJ2-6 | TRBV7-2 | TRBD1 | CASRWTGPNVLTF | TGTGCCAGCAGGTGGACAGGTCCCAACGTCCTGACTTTC
- | TRBJ1-6 | TRBV7-2 | - | CASEVEGTSSSYNSPLHF | TGTGCCAGCGAAGTAGAGGGGACTTCAAGCTCCTATAATTCACCCCTCCACTTT
- | TRBJ2-5 | TRBV10-1 | TRBD1 | CASGGTGQEETQYF | TGCGCCAGCGGCGGGACAGGGCAAGAAGAGACCCAGTACTTC
- | TRBJ2-2 | TRBV12-5 | - | CASGLVQSSVGELFF | TGTGCTAGTGGTTTGGTACAGTCGTCTGTCGGGGAGCTGTTTTTT
- | TRBJ1-2 | TRBV27 | TRBD1 | CATSGQGGYGYTF | TGTGCCACCTCGGGACAGGGGGGCTATGGCTACACCTTC
- | TRBJ2-7 | TRBV10-1 | - | CATEDTSYEQYF | TGCGCCACCGAGGACACCTCCTACGAGCAGTACTTC
- | TRBJ2-5 | TRBV7-6 | TRBD2 | CASSFSGLAGGKTQYF | TGTGCCAGCAGCTTCTCAGGACTAGCGGGGGGTAAGACCCAGTACTTC
- | TRBJ2-1 | TRBV10-2 | TRBD2 | CASSVWRGVKNEQFF | TGCGCCAGCAGTGTTTGGCGGGGGGTAAAGAATGAGCAGTTCTTC
- | TRBJ1-5 | TRBV28 | TRBD1 | CASSLGDAPRGLPQHF | TGTGCCAGCAGTTTAGGGGACGCCCCCAGGGGGTTGCCCCAGCATTTT
- | TRBJ1-6 | TRBV7-9 | - | CASSLTGNSPLHF | TGTGCCAGCAGCTTAACAGGGAACTCACCCCTCCACTTT
- | TRBJ1-5 | TRBV7-8 | - | CASSHEGFQPQHF | TGTGCCAGCAGCCACGAGGGATTTCAGCCCCAGCATTTT
- | TRBJ1-5 | TRBV6-1 | TRBD1 | CASSEFWTGTTNQPQHF | TGTGCCAGCAGTGAATTTTGGACAGGGACCACCAATCAGCCCCAGCATTTT
once | TRBJ2-5 | TRBV7-2 | TRBD2 | CASSPAGDETQYF | TGTGCCAGCAGCCCTGCGGGGGATGAGACCCAGTACTTC
- | TRBJ1-5 | TRBV15 | TRBD1 | CATSRDPFQTTGGSNQPQHF | TGTGCCACCAGCAGAGATCCTTTCCAGACCACAGGGGGAAGCAATCAGCCCCAGCATTTT
- | TRBJ1-2 | TRBV29-1 | - | CSVERGGYGYTF | TGCAGCGTTGAAAGGGGGGGCTATGGCTACACCTTC
few | TRBJ1-1 | TRBV5-8 | - | CASSLGGRMNEAFF | TGTGCCAGCAGCTTGGGAGGGAGAATGAATGAAGCTTTCTTT
- | TRBJ2-7 | TRBV4-1 | - | CASSQDTPYEQYF | TGCGCCAGCAGCCAAGATACTCCCTACGAGCAGTACTTC
few | TRBJ2-1 | TRBV9 | TRBD2 | CASALSGGALGEQFF | TGTGCCAGTGCGCTAAGCGGGGGGGCATTGGGTGAGCAGTTCTTC
- | TRBJ2-2 | TRBV27 | TRBD1 | CASVIRGPNTGELFF | TGTGCCAGTGTCATCAGGGGGCCTAACACCGGGGAGCTGTTTTTT
- | TRBJ1-1 | TRBV20-1 | - | CSAGREIPFF | TGCAGTGCTGGCCGGGAAATACCTTTCTTT
few | TRBJ1-6 | TRBV14 | - | CASSQDMDSYNSPLHF | TGTGCCAGCAGCCAAGATATGGACAGCTATAATTCACCCCTCCACTTT
- | TRBJ2-3 | TRBV19 | - | CASSMSDSSTDTQYF | TGTGCCAGTAGTATGAGTGACTCAAGCACAGATACGCAGTATTTT
- | TRBJ2-1 | TRBV5-1 | TRBD1 | CASSLAGTGTHNEQFF | TGCGCCAGCAGCTTGGCTGGGACAGGGACCCACAATGAGCAGTTCTTC
- | TRBJ2-1 | TRBV11-3 | TRBD2 | CASSAGSGGQGYNEQFF | TGTGCCAGCAGCGCGGGAAGCGGGGGGCAAGGGTACAATGAGCAGTTCTTC
- | TRBJ1-4 | TRBV5-8 | TRBD1 | CASPGQGYEKLFF | TGTGCCAGCCCGGGACAGGGATACGAAAAACTGTTTTTT
once | TRBJ2-1 | TRBV7-2 | TRBD2 | CASSLGGYEQFF | TGTGCCAGCAGCTTGGGAGGGTATGAGCAGTTCTTC
- | TRBJ1-1 | TRBV5-6 | TRBD1 | CASSLGGTANTEAFF | TGTGCCAGCAGCTTGGGAGGGACAGCGAACACTGAAGCTTTCTTT
- | TRBJ1-4 | TRBV6-6 | - | CASSPTGLYEKLFF | TGTGCCAGCAGCCCTACAGGGCTGTATGAAAAACTGTTTTTT
- | TRBJ2-7 | TRBV27 | TRBD2 | CASSLELAGGYEQYF | TGTGCCAGCAGTTTGGAACTAGCGGGGGGCTACGAGCAGTACTTC
- | TRBJ1-1 | TRBV18 | TRBD1 | CASSLPGQGLVGTEAFF | TGTGCCAGCTCACTACCGGGACAGGGCCTTGTTGGCACTGAAGCTTTCTTT
- | TRBJ2-1 | TRBV7-2 | TRBD2 | CASSPTGLAGPEQFF | TGTGCCAGCAGCCCCACTGGACTAGCGGGACCCGAGCAGTTCTTC
- | TRBJ2-1 | TRBV11-3 | - | CASSLDHGLGLHYNEQFF | TGTGCCAGCAGCTTAGATCATGGTTTGGGACTCCACTACAATGAGCAGTTCTTC
- | TRBJ2-5 | TRBV10-3 | - | CAISGSSGQETQYF | TGTGCCATCAGTGGTAGTAGCGGCCAAGAGACCCAGTACTTC
- | TRBJ2-3 | TRBV4-3 | TRBD1 | CASSSRTGLGTDTQYF | TGCGCCAGCAGCTCGCGGACAGGGTTGGGCACAGATACGCAGTATTTT
- | TRBJ2-1 | TRBV5-5 | TRBD2 | CASSSQTSGGSGEQFF | TGTGCCAGCAGCTCTCAGACTAGCGGGGGGAGCGGTGAGCAGTTCTTC
- | TRBJ1-1 | TRBV7-9 | TRBD1 | CASSLGDRGLDTEAFF | TGTGCCAGCAGCTTGGGGGACAGGGGATTGGACACTGAAGCTTTCTTT
- | TRBJ2-2 | TRBV9 | - | CASSNVGIGELFF | TGTGCCAGCAGCAACGTCGGGATCGGGGAGCTGTTTTTT